This TCR beta chain derives from a study of technical replicates of blood from a handful of donors. The CDR3 has 11 amino acids. V lost 6 bases and J 3 bases, leaving 8 bases between the germline ends. Per the germline V gene, CDR1 is DFQATT and CDR2 is SNEGSKA (reference sequence). Profiled with immunoSEQ multiplex PCR; TCRdb holds only in-frame clones, not every one. This table has more than 75,000 clones, almost 97% appearing once. The TCR sequence derives from a human donor in good health. The sequenced sample was T cells isolated from PBMCs. The J gene is TRBJ2-5, the V gene TRBV20-1; TRBD1 is a possible D gene (5 bases). DNA of the CDR3: TGCAGTGCCAGACAGAAAGAGACCCAGTACTTC. Residues: CSARQKETQYF.